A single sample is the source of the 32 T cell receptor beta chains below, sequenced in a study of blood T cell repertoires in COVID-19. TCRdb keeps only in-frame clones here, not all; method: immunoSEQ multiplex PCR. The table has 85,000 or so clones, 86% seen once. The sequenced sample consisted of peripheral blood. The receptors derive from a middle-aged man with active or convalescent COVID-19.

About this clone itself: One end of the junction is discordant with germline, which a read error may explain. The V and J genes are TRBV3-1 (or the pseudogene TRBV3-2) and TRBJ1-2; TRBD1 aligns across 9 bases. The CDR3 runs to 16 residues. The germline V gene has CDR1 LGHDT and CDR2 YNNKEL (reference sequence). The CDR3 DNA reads TGTGCCAGCAGCCAAGAGTCGACAGGGGGAGTAGGCTACTCCCTTTTC. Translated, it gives CASSQESTGGVGYSLF.

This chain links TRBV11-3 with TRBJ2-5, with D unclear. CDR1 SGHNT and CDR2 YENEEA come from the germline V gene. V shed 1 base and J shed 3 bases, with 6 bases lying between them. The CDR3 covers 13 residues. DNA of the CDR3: TGTGCCAGCAGCTTAGGCCGGGAAGAGACCCAGTACTTC. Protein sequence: CASSLGREETQYF.

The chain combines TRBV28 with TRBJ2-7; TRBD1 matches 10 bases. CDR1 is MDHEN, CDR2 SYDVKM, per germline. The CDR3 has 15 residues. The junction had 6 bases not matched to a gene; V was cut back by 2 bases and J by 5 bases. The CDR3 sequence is CASSLPGQGFHEQYF. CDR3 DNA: TGTGCCAGCAGTTTACCGGGACAGGGGTTTCACGAGCAGTACTTC.

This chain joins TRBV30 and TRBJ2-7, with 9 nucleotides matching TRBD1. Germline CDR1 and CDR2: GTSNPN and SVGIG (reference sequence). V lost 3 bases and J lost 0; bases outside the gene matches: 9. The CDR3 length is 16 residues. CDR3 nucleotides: TGTGCCTGGAGGGGGGGGAGGACAGGGGTCTCCTACGAGCAGTACTTC. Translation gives CAWRGGRTGVSYEQYF.

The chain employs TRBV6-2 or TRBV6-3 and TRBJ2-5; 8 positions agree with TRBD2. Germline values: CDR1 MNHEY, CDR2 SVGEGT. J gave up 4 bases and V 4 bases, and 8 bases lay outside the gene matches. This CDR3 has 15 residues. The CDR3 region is CASSFTGGASETQYF. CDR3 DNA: TGTGCCAGCAGTTTCACGGGGGGGGCGTCAGAGACCCAGTACTTC.

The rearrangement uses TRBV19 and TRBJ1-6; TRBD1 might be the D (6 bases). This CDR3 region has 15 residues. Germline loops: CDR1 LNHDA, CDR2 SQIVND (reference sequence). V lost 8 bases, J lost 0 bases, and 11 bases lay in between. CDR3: CASGGRSSYNSPLHF. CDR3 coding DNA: TGTGCCAGTGGGGGCAGGAGCTCCTATAATTCACCCCTCCACTTT.

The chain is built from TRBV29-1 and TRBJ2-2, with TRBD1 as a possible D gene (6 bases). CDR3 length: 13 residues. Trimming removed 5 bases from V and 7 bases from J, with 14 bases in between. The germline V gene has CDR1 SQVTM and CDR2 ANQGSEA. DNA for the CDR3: TGCAGCGTTACCAGGGGCGCGGGCGGGGAGCTGTTTTTT. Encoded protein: CSVTRGAGGELFF.

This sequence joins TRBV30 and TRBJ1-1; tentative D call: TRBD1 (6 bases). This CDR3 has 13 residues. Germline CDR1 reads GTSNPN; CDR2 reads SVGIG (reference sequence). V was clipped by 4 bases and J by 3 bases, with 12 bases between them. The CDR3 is CAWTATGYTEAFF. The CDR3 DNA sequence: TGTGCCTGGACCGCCACAGGGTACACTGAAGCTTTCTTT.

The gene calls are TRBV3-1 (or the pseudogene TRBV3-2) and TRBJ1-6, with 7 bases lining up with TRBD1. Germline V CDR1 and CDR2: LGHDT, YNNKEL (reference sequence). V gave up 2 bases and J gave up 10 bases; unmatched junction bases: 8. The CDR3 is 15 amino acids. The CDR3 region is CASSQYPNRGSPLHF. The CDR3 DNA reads TGTGCCAGCAGCCAATACCCGAACAGGGGCTCACCCCTCCACTTT.

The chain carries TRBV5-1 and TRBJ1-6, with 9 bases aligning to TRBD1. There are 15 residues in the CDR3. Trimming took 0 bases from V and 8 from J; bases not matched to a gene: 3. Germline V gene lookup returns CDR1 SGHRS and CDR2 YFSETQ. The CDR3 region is CASSLDDRGDSPLHF. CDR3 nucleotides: TGCGCCAGCAGCTTGGACGACAGGGGGGATTCACCCCTCCACTTT.

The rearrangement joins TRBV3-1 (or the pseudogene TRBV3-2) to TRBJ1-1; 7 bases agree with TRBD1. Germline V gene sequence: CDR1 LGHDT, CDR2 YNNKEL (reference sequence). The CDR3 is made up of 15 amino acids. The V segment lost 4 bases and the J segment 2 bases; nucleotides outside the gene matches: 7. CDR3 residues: CASSPSGTVNTEAFF. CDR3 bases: TGTGCCAGCAGCCCGTCCGGGACAGTCAACACTGAAGCTTTCTTT.

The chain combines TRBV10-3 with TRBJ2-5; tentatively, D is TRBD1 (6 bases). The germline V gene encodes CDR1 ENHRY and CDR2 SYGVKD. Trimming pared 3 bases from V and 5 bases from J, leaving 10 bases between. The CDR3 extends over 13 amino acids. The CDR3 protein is CAISESGVETQYF. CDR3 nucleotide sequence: TGTGCCATCAGTGAATCAGGGGTCGAGACCCAGTACTTC.

The CDR3 region is CASKEQGVAKNIQYF. CDR3 bases: TGTGCCAGCAAAGAACAGGGGGTGGCCAAAAACATTCAGTACTTC. The chain uses TRBV28 and TRBJ2-4; TRBD1 matches at 8 bases. This CDR3 has 15 residues. The germline V gene encodes CDR1 MDHEN and CDR2 SYDVKM. V shed 7 bases, J shed 1 base, and the junction held 6 bases outside the gene matches. Using reference TRBV28 and TRBJ2-4 for the parts outside the CDR3, the full variable domain is DVKVTQSSRYLVKRTGEKVFLECVQDMDHENMFWYRQDPGLGLRLIYFSYDVKMKEKGDIPEGYSVSREKKERFSLILESASTNQTSMYLCASKEQGVAKNIQYFGAGTRLSVL.

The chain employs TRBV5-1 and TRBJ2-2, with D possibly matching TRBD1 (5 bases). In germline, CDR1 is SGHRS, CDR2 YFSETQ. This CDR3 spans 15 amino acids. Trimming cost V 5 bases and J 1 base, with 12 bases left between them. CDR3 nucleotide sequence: TGCGCCAGCAGACAGGAGACCTTGAACACCGGGGAGCTGTTTTTT. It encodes CASRQETLNTGELFF.

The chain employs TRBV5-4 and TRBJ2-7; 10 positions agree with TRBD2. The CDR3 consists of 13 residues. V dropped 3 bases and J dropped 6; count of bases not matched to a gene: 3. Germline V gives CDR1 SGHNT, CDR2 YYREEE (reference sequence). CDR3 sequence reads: CASSSGLAFEQYF. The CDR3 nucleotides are TGTGCCAGCAGCTCGGGACTAGCGTTCGAGCAGTACTTC. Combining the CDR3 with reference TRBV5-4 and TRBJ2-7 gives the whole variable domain ETGVTQSPTHLIKTRGQQVTLRCSSQSGHNTVSWYQQALGQGPQFIFQYYREEENGRGNFPPRFSGLQFPNYSSELNVNALELDDSALYLCASSSGLAFEQYFGPGTRLTVT.

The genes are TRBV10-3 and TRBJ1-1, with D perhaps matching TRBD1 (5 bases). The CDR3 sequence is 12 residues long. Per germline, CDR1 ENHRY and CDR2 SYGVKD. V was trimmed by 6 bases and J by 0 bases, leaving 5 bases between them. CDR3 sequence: CAIRGVNTEAFF. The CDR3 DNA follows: TGTGCCATCAGAGGGGTGAACACTGAAGCTTTCTTT.

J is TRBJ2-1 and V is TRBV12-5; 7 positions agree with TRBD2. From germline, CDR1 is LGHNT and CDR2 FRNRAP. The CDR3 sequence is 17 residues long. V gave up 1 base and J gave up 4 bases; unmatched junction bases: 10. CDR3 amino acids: CASGLGAGAGLYNEQFF. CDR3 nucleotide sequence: TGTGCTAGTGGTTTGGGGGCAGGAGCGGGACTGTACAATGAGCAGTTCTTC.

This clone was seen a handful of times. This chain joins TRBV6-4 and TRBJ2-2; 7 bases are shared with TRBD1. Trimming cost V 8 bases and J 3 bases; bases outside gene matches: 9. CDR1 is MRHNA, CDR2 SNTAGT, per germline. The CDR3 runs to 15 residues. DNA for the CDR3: TGTGCCAGCGCCCCGTTAGGGGGCGACACCGGGGAGCTGTTTTTT. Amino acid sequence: CASAPLGGDTGELFF.

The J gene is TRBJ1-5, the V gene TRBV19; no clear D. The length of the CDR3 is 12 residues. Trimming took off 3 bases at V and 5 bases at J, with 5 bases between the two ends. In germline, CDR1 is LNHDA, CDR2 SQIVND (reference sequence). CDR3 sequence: CASSIVDQPQHF. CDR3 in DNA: TGTGCCAGTAGTATCGTAGATCAGCCCCAGCATTTT. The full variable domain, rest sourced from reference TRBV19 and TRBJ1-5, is DGGITQSPKYLFRKEGQNVTLSCEQNLNHDAMYWYRQDPGQGLRLIYYSQIVNDFQKGDIAEGYSVSREKKESFPLTVTSAQKNPTAFYLCASSIVDQPQHFGDGTRLSIL.

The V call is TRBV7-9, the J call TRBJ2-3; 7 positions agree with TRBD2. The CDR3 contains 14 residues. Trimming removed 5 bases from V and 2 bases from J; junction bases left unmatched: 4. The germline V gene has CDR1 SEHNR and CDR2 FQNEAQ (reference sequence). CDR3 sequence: CASSPSGNTDTQYF. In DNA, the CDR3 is TGTGCCAGCAGCCCCAGCGGGAACACAGATACGCAGTATTTT.

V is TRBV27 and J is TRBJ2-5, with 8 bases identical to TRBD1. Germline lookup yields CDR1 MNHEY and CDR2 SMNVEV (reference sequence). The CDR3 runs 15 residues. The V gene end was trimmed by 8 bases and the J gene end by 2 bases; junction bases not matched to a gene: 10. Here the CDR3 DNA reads TGTGCCAGCCCGGTGAAGGGACAGGCGCAAGAGACCCAGTACTTC. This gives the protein CASPVKGQAQETQYF.

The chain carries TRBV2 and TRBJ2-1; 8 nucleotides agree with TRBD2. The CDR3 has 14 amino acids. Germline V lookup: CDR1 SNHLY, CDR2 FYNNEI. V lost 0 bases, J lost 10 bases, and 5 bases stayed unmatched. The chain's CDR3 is CASSEARLAGEQFF. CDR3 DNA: TGTGCCAGCAGTGAAGCGAGATTAGCGGGGGAGCAGTTCTTC. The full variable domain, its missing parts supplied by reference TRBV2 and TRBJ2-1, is EPEVTQTPSHQVTQMGQEVILRCVPISNHLYFYWYRQILGQKVEFLVSFYNNEISEKSEIFDDQFSVERPDGSNFTLKIRSTKLEDSAMYFCASSEARLAGEQFFGPGTRLTVL.

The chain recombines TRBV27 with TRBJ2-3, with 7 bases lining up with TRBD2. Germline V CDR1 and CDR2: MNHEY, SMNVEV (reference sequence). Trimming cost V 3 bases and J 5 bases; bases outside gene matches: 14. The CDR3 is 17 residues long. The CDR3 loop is CASSFSGEGWAQDTQYF. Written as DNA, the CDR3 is TGTGCCAGCAGTTTTTCGGGGGAGGGATGGGCTCAAGATACGCAGTATTTT.

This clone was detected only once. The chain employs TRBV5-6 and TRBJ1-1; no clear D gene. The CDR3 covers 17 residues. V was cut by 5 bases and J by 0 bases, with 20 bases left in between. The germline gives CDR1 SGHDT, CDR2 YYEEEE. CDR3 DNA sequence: TGTGCCAGCAGGAAGCTTACGTTGGAGGGAATGAACACTGAAGCTTTCTTT. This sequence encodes CASRKLTLEGMNTEAFF.

The CDR3 is CASNLPGTGNYGYTF. CDR3 bases: TGTGCCAGTAACCTCCCGGGGACAGGGAACTATGGCTACACCTTC. The gene calls are TRBV19 and TRBJ1-2, with 9 bases fitting TRBD1. In germline, CDR1 is LNHDA, CDR2 SQIVND (reference sequence). This CDR3 region has 15 residues. V lost 7 bases to trimming and J lost 2 bases; unmatched junction nucleotides: 8.

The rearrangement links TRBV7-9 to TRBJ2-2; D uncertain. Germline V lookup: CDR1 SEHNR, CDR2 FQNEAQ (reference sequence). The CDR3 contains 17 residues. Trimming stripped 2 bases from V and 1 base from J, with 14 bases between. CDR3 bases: TGTGCCAGCAGCTTAAGCCCGCCGGCGGAGAACACCGGGGAGCTGTTTTTT. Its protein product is CASSLSPPAENTGELFF.

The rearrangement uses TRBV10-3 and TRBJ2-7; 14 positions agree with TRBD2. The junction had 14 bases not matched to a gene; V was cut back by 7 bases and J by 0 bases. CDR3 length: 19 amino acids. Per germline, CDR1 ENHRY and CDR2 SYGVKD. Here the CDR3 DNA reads TGTGCCATCAAGAAGACTAGCGGGAGGGTTGGCACCTCCTCCTACGAGCAGTACTTC. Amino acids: CAIKKTSGRVGTSSYEQYF.

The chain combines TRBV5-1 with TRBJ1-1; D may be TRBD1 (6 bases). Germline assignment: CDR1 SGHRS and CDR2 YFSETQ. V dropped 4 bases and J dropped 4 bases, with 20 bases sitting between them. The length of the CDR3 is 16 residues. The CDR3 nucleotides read TGCGCCAGCAGCACCCTAACCGGCACAGGGCGCACTGAAGCTTTCTTT. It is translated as CASSTLTGTGRTEAFF.

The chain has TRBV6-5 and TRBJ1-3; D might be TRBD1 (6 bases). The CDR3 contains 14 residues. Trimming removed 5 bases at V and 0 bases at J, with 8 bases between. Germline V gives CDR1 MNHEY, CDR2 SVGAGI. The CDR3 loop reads CASSRDNSGNTIYF. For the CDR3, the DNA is TGTGCCAGCAGTCGGGACAACTCTGGAAACACCATATATTTT.

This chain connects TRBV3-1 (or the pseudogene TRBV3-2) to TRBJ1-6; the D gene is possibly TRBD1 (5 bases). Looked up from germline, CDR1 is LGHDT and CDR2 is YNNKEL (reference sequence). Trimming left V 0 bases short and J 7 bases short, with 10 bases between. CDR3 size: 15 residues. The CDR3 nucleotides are TGTGCCAGCAGCCAAGACAGGGTGGGGAATTCACCCCTCCACTTT. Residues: CASSQDRVGNSPLHF.

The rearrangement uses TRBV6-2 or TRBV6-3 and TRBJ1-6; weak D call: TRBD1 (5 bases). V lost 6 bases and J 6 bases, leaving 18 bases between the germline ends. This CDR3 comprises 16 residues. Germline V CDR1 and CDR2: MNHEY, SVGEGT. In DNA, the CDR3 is TGTGCCAGCAGCCGCCGGGACTCAAACCTTAATTCACCCCTCCACTTT. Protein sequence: CASSRRDSNLNSPLHF.

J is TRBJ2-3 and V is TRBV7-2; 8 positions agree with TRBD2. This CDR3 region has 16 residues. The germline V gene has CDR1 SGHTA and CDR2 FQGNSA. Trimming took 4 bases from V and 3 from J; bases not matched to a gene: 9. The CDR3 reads CASSSLRGGRTDTQYF. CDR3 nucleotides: TGTGCCAGCAGCTCGTTACGGGGGGGGCGGACAGATACGCAGTATTTT.